Below are 3 T cell receptor beta chains sequenced from a single sample in a study of T cells in Graves' hyperthyroidism and ophthalmopathy. From RNA transcripts, TCR beta CDR3 regions were amplified. TCR CDR3 underwent first-round RT-PCR with the HTBI primer set. TCRdb reprocessed the multiplex PCR reads via MiXCR and lists one record per CDR3 protein. Of 200,000 to 300,000 distinct CDR3 sequences listed, over 20% were seen once; the top ten hold roughly a third. The sample consisted of blood. The source of these receptors is a woman aged 40-49 years with Graves' ophthalmopathy.

In its sample, this clonotype was seen many times. The chain carries TRBV15 and TRBJ2-7, with 10 bases identical to TRBD1. The V and J ends lost 3 bases and 1 base, in that order; junction bases with no gene match: 3. The CDR3 has 15 amino acids. From germline, CDR1 is LNHNV and CDR2 YYDKDF (reference sequence). The CDR3 protein is CATSRGDRGSYEQYF. In DNA, the CDR3 is TGTGCCACCAGCAGGGGGGACAGGGGTTCCTACGAGCAGTACTTC.

The table lists this clonotype with many counts. This sequence joins TRBV11-2 and TRBJ2-5; 9 nucleotides align to TRBD2. Losses at the gene ends were 1 base for V and 5 bases for J; bases not matched to a gene: 8. Germline CDR1 reads SGHAT; CDR2 reads FQNNGV. The CDR3 spans 16 residues. The CDR3 DNA is TGTGCCAGCAGCTTAGGTAGCGGGAGTTACTGGGAGACCCAGTACTTC. It codes for CASSLGSGSYWETQYF.

This clonotype appeared many times. The chain combines TRBV5-1 with TRBJ2-7; 7 bases line up with TRBD2. Germline CDR1 is SGHRS and CDR2 is YFSETQ. The V and J ends lost 3 bases and 2 bases, in that order; junction bases with no gene match: 8. The CDR3 covers 15 residues. CDR3 DNA: TGCGCCAGCAGCTCAGGACTAGTCTTTCCCTACGAGCAGTACTTC. As protein: CASSSGLVFPYEQYF.